Below are 7 T cell receptor beta chains sequenced from a single sample in a study of T cell responses to AZD1222 COVID-19 vaccine. The assay was immunoSEQ multiplex PCR, and TCRdb's table has in-frame clones only and misses some. The sample lists some 150,000 clones, roughly 85% occurring once. The sample here was peripheral blood, taken 28 days after the second dose of the MenACWY control vaccine. All receptors come from an adult who received the MenACWY meningococcal vaccine as a control.

Written as DNA, the CDR3 is TGCGCCAGCAGCCAAGGGTTTGGGGACAGGGGAATCTCTGAAGCTTTCTTT. Amino acids: CASSQGFGDRGISEAFF. The gene calls are TRBV4-1 and TRBJ1-1; 10 bases fit TRBD1. The CDR3 has 17 amino acids. From germline, CDR1 is MGHRA and CDR2 YSYEKL. The J segment lost 6 bases and the V segment lost 1 base, leaving 11 bases of the junction unmatched.

The chain joins TRBV7-3 to TRBJ2-3; the D gene is possibly TRBD2 (6 bases). Between the trimmed V and J ends, which lost 1 base and 1 base, there was a span of 9 bases. Germline V lookup: CDR1 SGHTA, CDR2 FQGTGA. CDR3 length equals 15 residues. The CDR3 DNA follows: TGTGCCAGCAGCTTAAGCCCTAGCGGCACAGATACGCAGTATTTT. Its protein product is CASSLSPSGTDTQYF.

This clone has only one observation. Its ends do not fully match the called genes, so a read error is possible. V is TRBV3-1 (or the pseudogene TRBV3-2) and J is TRBJ2-7; tentatively, D is TRBD1 (5 bases). Looked up from germline, CDR1 is LGHDT and CDR2 is YNNKEL (reference sequence). The CDR3 runs 13 residues. In nucleotides, the CDR3 is TGTGCCAGCAGCCCCCAGCCGGACGGACACTCCACCTTC. This encodes CASSPQPDGHSTF.

The chain recombines TRBV5-1 with TRBJ1-1; D gene uncertain. The CDR3 consists of 16 residues. Trimming cost V 2 bases and J 1 base, with 15 bases left between them. Germline CDR1 and CDR2: SGHRS and YFSETQ. The CDR3 spells CASSFGRGLRNTEAFF. CDR3 nucleotide sequence: TGCGCCAGCAGCTTCGGCCGGGGTTTAAGGAACACTGAAGCTTTCTTT.

The genes are TRBV5-1 and TRBJ2-6, with TRBD1 as a possible D gene (5 bases). The length of the CDR3 is 16 residues. The V and J ends lost 0 bases and 1 base respectively, with 8 bases between them. Germline V gives CDR1 SGHRS, CDR2 YFSETQ. CDR3 amino acids: CASSLGAGSGANVLTF. The CDR3 nucleotides are TGCGCCAGCAGCTTGGGGGCAGGGTCTGGGGCCAACGTCCTGACTTTC.

The V gene is TRBV28, the J gene TRBJ1-2; 8 bases map to TRBD1. This CDR3 is 15 amino acids long. Germline CDR1 is MDHEN and CDR2 is SYDVKM. V shed 5 bases and J 3 bases; nucleotides not matched to a gene: 8. The CDR3 is CASSLDRGRDYGYTF. CDR3 DNA sequence: TGTGCCAGCAGTCTTGACAGGGGAAGGGACTATGGCTACACCTTC.

This clone showed up just once. The chain links TRBV15 to TRBJ1-2, with 7 bases that match TRBD1. The CDR3 sequence is 14 residues long. Germline loops: CDR1 LNHNV, CDR2 YYDKDF (reference sequence). With V trimmed by 5 bases and J by 3 bases, 6 bases remained unmatched. The CDR3 bases are TGTGCCACCAGCCCCCAGGGGGGTTACTATGGCTACACCTTC. Translation gives CATSPQGGYYGYTF.